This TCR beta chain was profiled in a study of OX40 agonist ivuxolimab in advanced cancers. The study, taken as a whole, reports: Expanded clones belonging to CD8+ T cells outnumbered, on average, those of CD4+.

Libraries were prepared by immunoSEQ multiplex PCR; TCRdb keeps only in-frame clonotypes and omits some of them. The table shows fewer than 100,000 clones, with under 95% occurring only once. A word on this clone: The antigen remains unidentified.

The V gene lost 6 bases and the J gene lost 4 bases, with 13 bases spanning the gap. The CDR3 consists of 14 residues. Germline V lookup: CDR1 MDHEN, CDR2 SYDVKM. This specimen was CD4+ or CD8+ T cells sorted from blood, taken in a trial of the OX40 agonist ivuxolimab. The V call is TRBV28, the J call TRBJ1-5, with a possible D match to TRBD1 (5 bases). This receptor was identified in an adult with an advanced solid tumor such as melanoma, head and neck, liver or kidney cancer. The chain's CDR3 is CASRLQTENQPQHF. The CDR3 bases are TGTGCCAGCAGACTACAGACAGAAAATCAGCCCCAGCATTTT. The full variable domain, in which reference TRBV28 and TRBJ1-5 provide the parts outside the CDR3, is DVKVTQSSRYLVKRTGEKVFLECVQDMDHENMFWYRQDPGLGLRLIYFSYDVKMKEKGDIPEGYSVSREKKERFSLILESASTNQTSMYLCASRLQTENQPQHFGDGTRLSIL.